The rows below give T cell receptor beta chains drawn from one sample of a study of identical twins. One entry per CDR3 protein, called by TCRdb with MiXCR from the 5' RACE reads. The table includes fewer than 250,000 distinct CDR3 sequences, approximately 9% detected once. Sequencing was carried out using memory (CD45RO+) T cells sorted from blood. These TCRs come from a woman younger than 30 in good health. Both conserved end residues are trimmed from each CDR3.

TRBJ1-3 TRBV5-5 ASSLTGVGNTIY
TRBJ1-4 TRBV11-2 ASSWDSGGLYEKLF
TRBJ2-1 TRBV12-3/TRBV12-4 ASSLEQSGQF
TRBJ2-3 TRBV5-5 ASSLTSGRWSDTQY
TRBJ2-6 TRBV3-1 ASSPRPTTGANVLT
TRBJ2-1 TRBV20-1 SVIGEYYNEQF
TRBJ2-1 TRBV4-1 ASSQVTGVNEQF
TRBJ2-5 TRBV6-1 ASNPGQGGSETQY
TRBJ1-1 TRBV12-3/TRBV12-4 ASSLVRANTEAF
TRBJ2-1 TRBV20-1 SARVPQGGIYNEQF
TRBJ2-3 TRBV6-5 ASSYSITRGTQY
TRBJ2-7 TRBV7-8 ASSLVGQGFEQY
TRBJ2-1 TRBV3-1 ASSSTGGTYNEQF
TRBJ2-1 TRBV12-3/TRBV12-4 ASSPQSSYNEQF
TRBJ2-1 TRBV7-9 ASSFGTGGRNEQF
TRBJ1-2 TRBV19 ASSKAARQQYGYT
TRBJ1-1 TRBV4-3 ASSQPGQGITEAF
TRBJ2-3 TRBV7-6 ASSSGLAGSTTDTQY
TRBJ1-6 TRBV7-9 ASSPGTGGNSPLH
TRBJ2-1 TRBV30 AWIKTDGSYNEQF
TRBJ2-7 TRBV11-2 ASSLRGTGGPYEQY
TRBJ2-1 TRBV4-3 ASSQGFRQNEQF
TRBJ1-1 TRBV7-2 ASSRDRANTEAF